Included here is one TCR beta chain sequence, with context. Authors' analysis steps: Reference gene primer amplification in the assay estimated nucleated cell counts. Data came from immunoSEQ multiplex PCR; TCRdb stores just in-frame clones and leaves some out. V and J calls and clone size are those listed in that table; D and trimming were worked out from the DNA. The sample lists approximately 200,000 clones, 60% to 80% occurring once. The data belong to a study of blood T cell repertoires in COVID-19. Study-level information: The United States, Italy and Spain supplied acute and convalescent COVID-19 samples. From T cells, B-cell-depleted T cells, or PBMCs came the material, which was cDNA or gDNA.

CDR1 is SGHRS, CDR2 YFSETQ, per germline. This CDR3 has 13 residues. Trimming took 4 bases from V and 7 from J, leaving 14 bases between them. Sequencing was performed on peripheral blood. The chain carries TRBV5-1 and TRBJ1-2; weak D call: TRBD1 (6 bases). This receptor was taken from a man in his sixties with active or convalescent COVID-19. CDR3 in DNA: TGCGCCAGCAGCCTAACCCAGGGGTTTGGCTACACCTTC. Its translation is CASSLTQGFGYTF.